This T cell receptor beta chain was documented in a study of blood T cell repertoires in COVID-19. Across the whole study: The United States, Italy and Spain supplied acute and convalescent COVID-19 samples. Sample material is recorded as cDNA or gDNA derived from T cells, B-cell-depleted T cells, or PBMCs.

Worth noting for this clone: Relative to the germline gene, one junction end is altered; a read error may explain this.

In the original processing: By means of reference gene primer amplification, nucleated cell counts were estimated. TCRdb's copy holds only in-frame clones and misses some; the assay was immunoSEQ multiplex PCR. V and J calls and clone size are as listed in that table; D and trimming were resolved from the DNA. This sample has 140,000 to 150,000 clones, with 65% to 80% found just once. CDR1 and CDR2 from the germline V gene are LGHDT and YNNKEL (reference sequence). This CDR3 spans 14 amino acids. The rearrangement joins TRBV3-1 (or the pseudogene TRBV3-2) to TRBJ2-7; 12 bases line up with TRBD2. Sequenced sample: peripheral blood. This clonotype was obtained from a man aged 55 to 70 with acute or convalescent COVID-19. The CDR3 sequence: CASSQDTSGRFPRF. DNA for the CDR3: TGTGCCAGCAGCCAAGACACTAGCGGGAGGTTCCCCCGGTTC.